Listed here are 26 T cell receptor beta chains from one sample, sequenced in a study of early T cells in non-severe SARS-CoV-2 infection. Each CDR3 protein gets one entry after TCRdb re-called the 5' RACE reads with MiXCR. The data hold about 110,000 distinct CDR3 sequences, with over 10% observed a single time. The sample comprised whole blood. These receptors were collected from an adult who was a healthcare worker with PCR-confirmed SARS-CoV-2 infection or an uninfected control (not recorded which).

This clonotype showed up just a few times. The chain links TRBV11-3 to TRBJ2-3; 9 bases agree with TRBD1. From germline, CDR1 is SGHNT and CDR2 YENEEA. The CDR3 has 15 amino acids. The V segment lost 5 bases and the J segment 1 base; nucleotides outside the gene matches: 4. Here the CDR3 DNA reads TGTGCCAGCAGCATGACAGGGGGGGGCACAGATACGCAGTATTTT. It yields the protein CASSMTGGGTDTQYF.

The V and J genes are TRBV28 and TRBJ2-2; no reliable D call. Germline loops: CDR1 MDHEN, CDR2 SYDVKM. V dropped 8 bases and J dropped 3 bases, with 10 bases sitting between them. The CDR3 runs 13 residues. The CDR3: CASCGVDTGELFF. CDR3 coding DNA: TGTGCCAGCTGTGGGGTGGACACCGGGGAGCTGTTTTTT. The full variable domain, in which reference TRBV28 and TRBJ2-2 provide the parts outside the CDR3, is DVKVTQSSRYLVKRTGEKVFLECVQDMDHENMFWYRQDPGLGLRLIYFSYDVKMKEKGDIPEGYSVSREKKERFSLILESASTNQTSMYLCASCGVDTGELFFGEGSRLTVL.

This clonotype was seen more than once but under ten times. The chain has TRBV2 and TRBJ2-4; D gene ambiguous. Trimming took off 5 bases at V and 6 bases at J, with 5 bases between the two ends. The germline gives CDR1 SNHLY, CDR2 FYNNEI. The CDR3 is made up of 11 amino acids. CDR3 sequence (DNA): TGTGCCAGCAGTCCCCGAAACATTCAGTACTTC. Translated, it gives CASSPRNIQYF.

This clonotype was counted ten times or more. The chain couples TRBV20-1 to TRBJ2-7; 10 positions agree with TRBD1. Trimming removed 4 bases from V and 4 bases from J; junction bases left unmatched: 7. From germline, CDR1 is DFQATT and CDR2 SNEGSKA (reference sequence). The CDR3 runs 14 residues. The DNA of the CDR3 is TGCAGTGCTAACAGACAGGGGGCGACTTACGAGCAGTACTTC. Amino acids: CSANRQGATYEQYF.

The table lists this clonotype with a few counts. The V and J genes are TRBV7-9 and TRBJ2-3; D perhaps matches TRBD1 (5 bases). This CDR3 has 14 residues. Germline V lookup: CDR1 SEHNR, CDR2 FQNEAQ (reference sequence). The V gene lost 3 bases and the J gene lost 5 bases, with 12 bases spanning the gap. In DNA form, the CDR3 reads TGTGCCAGCAGCTTTCAGGGCTTGATAGATACGCAGTATTTT. This codes for CASSFQGLIDTQYF.

This clonotype was seen many times. The chain recombines TRBV7-8 with TRBJ1-3; D is unclear. Germline CDR1 is SGHVS and CDR2 is FQNEAQ. The V gene lost 1 base and the J gene lost 4 bases, with 8 bases spanning the gap. The CDR3 length is 14 residues. The CDR3 spells CASSLEGMGNTIYF. The CDR3 bases are TGTGCCAGCAGCTTAGAAGGGATGGGAAACACCATATATTTT.

The chain links TRBV5-1 to TRBJ2-3; D is unclear. The CDR3 is made up of 16 amino acids. Trimming removed 4 bases from V and 0 bases from J, with 15 bases in between. Germline V gene data show CDR1 as SGHRS and CDR2 as YFSETQ. Here the CDR3 reads CASSRRPADSTDTQYF. CDR3 DNA: TGCGCCAGCAGCCGTCGACCGGCGGATAGCACAGATACGCAGTATTTT. Full variable domain (remainder filled in from reference TRBV5-1 and TRBJ2-3): KAGVTQTPRYLIKTRGQQVTLSCSPISGHRSVSWYQQTPGQGLQFLFEYFSETQRNKGNFPGRFSGRQFSNSRSEMNVSTLELGDSALYLCASSRRPADSTDTQYFGPGTRLTVL.

This clonotype has more than one count but fewer than ten. The chain couples TRBV29-1 to TRBJ2-3, with 11 bases aligning to TRBD2. CDR3 length: 14 amino acids. Germline CDR1 SQVTM, CDR2 ANQGSEA. The CDR3 sequence: CSGTSGLGTDTQYF. CDR3 sequence (DNA): TGCAGTGGGACTAGCGGTTTGGGCACAGATACGCAGTATTTT.

V gene TRBV6-2 or TRBV6-3 combines with J gene TRBJ2-7; 7 positions match TRBD2. The CDR3 spans 16 residues. Germline CDR1 is MNHEY and CDR2 is SVGEGT. Germline trimming cut 2 bases from V and 7 bases from J; bases unmatched to any gene: 14. The CDR3: CASSYLRAAGSPEQYF. The DNA of the CDR3 is TGTGCCAGCAGTTACCTAAGGGCAGCGGGGTCCCCAGAGCAGTACTTC.

This chain uses TRBV11-2 with TRBJ2-4, with 7 positions matching TRBD1. This CDR3 region has 17 residues. V was pared by 3 bases and J by 5 bases, with 13 bases of the junction left unmatched. Germline CDR1 reads SGHAT; CDR2 reads FQNNGV. CDR3 coding DNA: TGTGCCAGCAGCTTTAGGCCCGGGACGGACAGGCAAAACATTCAGTACTTC. Translating it yields CASSFRPGTDRQNIQYF.

The V gene is TRBV25-1, the J gene TRBJ2-1; 11 bases are a match to TRBD2. Germline V gene lookup returns CDR1 MGHDK and CDR2 SYGVNS. V gave up 3 bases and J gave up 9 bases; unmatched junction bases: 7. CDR3 length: 15 amino acids. The CDR3 region is CASSDTSGRVVEQFF. In nucleotides, the CDR3 is TGTGCCAGCAGTGATACTAGCGGGAGAGTGGTTGAGCAGTTCTTC.

The J gene is TRBJ2-3, the V gene TRBV6-5; D uncertain. The CDR3 length is 13 residues. Germline CDR1 and CDR2: MNHEY and SVGAGI. V dropped 7 bases and J dropped 3 bases, with 11 bases sitting between them. The CDR3 DNA reads as TGTGCCAGCATTTCTCCCGGGACAGATACGCAGTATTTT. It yields the protein CASISPGTDTQYF.

This clonotype was observed a few times. The V gene is TRBV12-5, the J gene TRBJ1-6; 8 nucleotides align to TRBD1. There are 19 residues in the CDR3. The junction had 20 bases not matched to a gene; V was cut back by 6 bases and J by 7 bases. The germline CDR1 and CDR2 sequences are LGHNT and FRNRAP. This CDR3 reads CASGRAGTGVSPLNSPLHF. For the CDR3, the DNA is TGTGCTAGTGGCCGAGCCGGGACAGGTGTATCTCCCCTGAATTCACCCCTCCACTTT.

This clonotype was counted ten times or more. V and J are TRBV7-2 and TRBJ1-6, with TRBD1 matching 7 bases. Germline CDR1 is SGHTA and CDR2 is FQGNSA. The CDR3 is 18 residues long. V trimming: 0 bases; J trimming: 5 bases; junction bases outside the gene matches: 10. CDR3 coding DNA: TGTGCCAGCAGCTTAGCCCGACAGGGAAGGGGGAATAATTCACCCCTCCACTTT. This codes for CASSLARQGRGNNSPLHF.

This clonotype showed up many times. The chain combines TRBV7-8 with TRBJ1-1; TRBD1 aligns across 9 bases. J was trimmed by 5 bases and V by 6 bases; bases with no gene match: 4. The CDR3 sequence is 13 residues long. Per the germline V gene, CDR1 is SGHVS and CDR2 is FQNEAQ. CDR3 nucleotide sequence: TGTGCCAGCAGACTGGGGACAGGGACTGAAGCTTTCTTT. The encoded protein is CASRLGTGTEAFF.

This sequence joins TRBV20-1 and TRBJ2-2; D gene uncertain. The CDR3 has 14 residues. The V gene's germline CDR1 is DFQATT and CDR2 SNEGSKA (reference sequence). With 0 bases removed from V and 5 bases from J, the gap between germline ends came to 10 bases. The CDR3 loop reads CSARDPRRTGELFF. The CDR3 region has the DNA TGCAGTGCTAGAGATCCCCGCCGAACCGGGGAGCTGTTTTTT.

The CDR3 sequence is CASMGQYF. The CDR3 region has the DNA TGTGCCAGCATGGGGCAGTACTTC. V usage is TRBV12-1 and J usage is TRBJ2-7. TRBV12-1 constitutes a pseudogene. This CDR3 comprises 8 residues.

This clonotype appeared a few times. The chain joins TRBV12-3 or TRBV12-4 to TRBJ1-1, with no clear D. Trimming stripped 8 bases from V and 2 bases from J, with 3 bases between. This CDR3 comprises 10 residues. CDR3: CASGNTEAFF. Here the CDR3 DNA reads TGTGCCAGCGGTAACACTGAAGCTTTCTTT.

J is TRBJ1-6 and V is TRBV27; D possibly corresponds to TRBD1 (5 bases). Germline values: CDR1 MNHEY, CDR2 SMNVEV (reference sequence). The V gene lost 11 bases and the J gene lost 4 bases, with 15 bases spanning the gap. The CDR3 loop spans 14 amino acids. The CDR3 nucleotides read TGTGCCGCCAGCGGGGGTTTATATAATTCACCCCTCCACTTT. It codes for CAASGGLYNSPLHF.

Of note for this clonotype: A single base separates this from a much larger clone, so it may be a read error. The conserved final phenylalanine or tryptophan is absent from the CDR3, which likely points to a read error. The chain employs TRBV20-1 and TRBJ1-5; 10 bases are shared with TRBD1. This CDR3 contains 17 residues. After removal of 3 bases from V and 4 bases from J, the junction contained 12 bases not matched to a gene. Germline V gene sequence: CDR1 DFQATT, CDR2 SNEGSKA (reference sequence). CDR3 residues: CSARGHAGDRGNQPQHS. Written as DNA, the CDR3 is TGCAGTGCTAGGGGCCATGCGGGGGACAGGGGAAATCAGCCCCAGCATTCT.

This clonotype was counted ten times or more. V and J are TRBV5-1 and TRBJ2-7; 8 positions match TRBD1. Unmatched junction bases numbered 1, after V lost 0 bases and J lost 2 bases. Per the germline V gene, CDR1 is SGHRS and CDR2 is YFSETQ. This CDR3 region has 14 residues. The CDR3 DNA is TGCGCCAGCAGCTTGGGGGGACAGGCCTACGAGCAGTACTTC. Translation: CASSLGGQAYEQYF.

This clonotype occurred many times. CDR3 amino acids: CASSLTAYEQYF. The CDR3 DNA is TGTGCCAGCAGCTTGACAGCATACGAGCAGTACTTC. V is TRBV7-9 and J is TRBJ2-7, with a weak D call TRBD1 (5 bases). CDR3 length equals 12 residues. Trimming left V 3 bases short and J 4 bases short, with 7 bases between. Germline CDR1 and CDR2: SEHNR and FQNEAQ (reference sequence).

The V and J genes are TRBV4-1 and TRBJ1-1, with a possible D match to TRBD1 (5 bases). In germline, CDR1 is MGHRA, CDR2 YSYEKL. The V end was cut by 0 bases, the J end by 4 bases, with 18 bases between. This CDR3 region has 17 residues. CDR3 coding DNA: TGCGCCAGCAGCCAAGATGGGGTCGGGGGAGAGAGCACTGAAGCTTTCTTT. Translating it yields CASSQDGVGGESTEAFF.

The table lists this clonotype with a few counts. The chain employs TRBV10-3 and TRBJ1-1; D ambiguous. V lost 4 bases and J lost 3, with 9 bases in between. This CDR3 is 13 amino acids long. Per germline, CDR1 ENHRY and CDR2 SYGVKD. CDR3 residues: CAISGQIHTEAFF. CDR3 coding DNA: TGTGCCATCAGTGGTCAGATACACACTGAAGCTTTCTTT.

This clonotype has a handful of counts. A junction boundary mismatches the germline segment, possibly from a read error. The chain uses TRBV27 and TRBJ1-1; unclear D gene. CDR1 is MNHEY and CDR2 is SMNVEV in the germline V gene (reference sequence). This CDR3 contains 14 residues. CDR3 in DNA: TGTGCCAGCAGTTCGGGAAATACGAACACTGAAGCCTTCTTT. Amino acid sequence: CASSSGNTNTEAFF.

This clonotype was seen at least ten times. The rearrangement links TRBV6-1 to TRBJ2-3, with D tentatively TRBD1 or TRBD2 (6 bases each). The CDR3 sequence is 14 residues long. Trimming stripped 2 bases from V and 2 bases from J, with 8 bases between. CDR1 and CDR2 from the germline V gene are MNHNS and SASEGT. The CDR3, as DNA: TGTGCCAGCAGTGAACGGGGGCCCACAGATACGCAGTATTTT. Residues: CASSERGPTDTQYF.